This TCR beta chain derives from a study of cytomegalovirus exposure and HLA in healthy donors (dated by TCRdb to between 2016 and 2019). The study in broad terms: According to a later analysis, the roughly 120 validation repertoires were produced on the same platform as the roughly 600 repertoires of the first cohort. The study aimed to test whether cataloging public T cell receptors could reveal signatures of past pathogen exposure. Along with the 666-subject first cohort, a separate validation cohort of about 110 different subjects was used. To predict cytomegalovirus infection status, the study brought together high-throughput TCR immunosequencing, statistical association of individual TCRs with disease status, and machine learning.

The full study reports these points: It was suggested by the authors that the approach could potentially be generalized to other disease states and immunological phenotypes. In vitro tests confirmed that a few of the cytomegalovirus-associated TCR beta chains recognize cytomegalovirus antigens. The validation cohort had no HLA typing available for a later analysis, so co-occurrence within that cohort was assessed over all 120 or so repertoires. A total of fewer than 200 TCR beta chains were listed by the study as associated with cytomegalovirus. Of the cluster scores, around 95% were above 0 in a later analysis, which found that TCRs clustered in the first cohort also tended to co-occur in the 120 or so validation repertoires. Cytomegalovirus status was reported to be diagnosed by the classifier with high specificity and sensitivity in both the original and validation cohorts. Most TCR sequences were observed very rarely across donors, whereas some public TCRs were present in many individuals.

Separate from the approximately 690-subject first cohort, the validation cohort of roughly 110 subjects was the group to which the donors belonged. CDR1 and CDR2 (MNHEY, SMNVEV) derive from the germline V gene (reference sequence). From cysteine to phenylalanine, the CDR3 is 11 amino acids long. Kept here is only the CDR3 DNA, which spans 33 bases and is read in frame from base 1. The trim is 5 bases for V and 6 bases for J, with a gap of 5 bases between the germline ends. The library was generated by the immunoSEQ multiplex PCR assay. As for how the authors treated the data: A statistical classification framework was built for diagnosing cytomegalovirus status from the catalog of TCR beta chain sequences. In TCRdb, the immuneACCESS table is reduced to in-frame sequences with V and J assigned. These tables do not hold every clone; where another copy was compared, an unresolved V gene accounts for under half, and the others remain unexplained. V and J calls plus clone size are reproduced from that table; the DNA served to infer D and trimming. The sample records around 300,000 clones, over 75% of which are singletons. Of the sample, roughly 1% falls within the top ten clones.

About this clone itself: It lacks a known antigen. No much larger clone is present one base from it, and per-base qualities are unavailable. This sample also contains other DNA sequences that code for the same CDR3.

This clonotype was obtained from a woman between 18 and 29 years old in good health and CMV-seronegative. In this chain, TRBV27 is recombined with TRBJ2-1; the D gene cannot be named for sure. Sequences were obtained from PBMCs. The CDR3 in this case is CASSQFNEQFF. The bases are TGTGCCAGCAGTCAGTTCAATGAGCAGTTCTTC.